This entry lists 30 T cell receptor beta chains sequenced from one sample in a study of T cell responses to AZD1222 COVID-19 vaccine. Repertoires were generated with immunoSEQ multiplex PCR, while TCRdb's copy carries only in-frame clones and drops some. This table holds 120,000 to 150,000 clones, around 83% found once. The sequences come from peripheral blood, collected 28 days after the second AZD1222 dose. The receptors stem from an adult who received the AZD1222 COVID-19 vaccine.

CDR3 nucleotide sequence: TGTGCCAGCAGTTTAGCCAGGGCCTATGGCTACACCTTC. Translating gives CASSLARAYGYTF. The rearrangement links TRBV12-3 or TRBV12-4 to TRBJ1-2, with D perhaps matching TRBD1 (5 bases). V was cut by 0 bases and J by 4 bases, with 6 bases left in between. The CDR3 length is 13 residues.

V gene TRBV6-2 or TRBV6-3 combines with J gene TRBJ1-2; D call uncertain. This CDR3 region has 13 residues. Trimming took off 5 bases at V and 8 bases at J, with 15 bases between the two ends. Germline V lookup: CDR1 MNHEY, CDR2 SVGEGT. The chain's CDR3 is CASSPTGLRGYTF. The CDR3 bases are TGTGCCAGCAGTCCCACGGGGTTAAGAGGCTACACCTTC.

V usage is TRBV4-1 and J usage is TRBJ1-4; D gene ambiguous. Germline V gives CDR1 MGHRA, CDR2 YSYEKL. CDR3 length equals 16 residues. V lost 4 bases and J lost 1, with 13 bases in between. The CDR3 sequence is CASSRAQAGTNEKLFF. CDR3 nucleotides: TGCGCCAGCAGCCGCGCCCAGGCAGGAACTAATGAAAAACTGTTTTTT.

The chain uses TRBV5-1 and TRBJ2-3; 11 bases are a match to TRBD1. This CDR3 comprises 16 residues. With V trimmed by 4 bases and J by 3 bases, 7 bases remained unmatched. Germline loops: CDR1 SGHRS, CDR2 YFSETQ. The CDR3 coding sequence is TGCGCCAGCAGCCGAGCCGGGACAGGGGGAACAGATACGCAGTATTTT. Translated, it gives CASSRAGTGGTDTQYF.

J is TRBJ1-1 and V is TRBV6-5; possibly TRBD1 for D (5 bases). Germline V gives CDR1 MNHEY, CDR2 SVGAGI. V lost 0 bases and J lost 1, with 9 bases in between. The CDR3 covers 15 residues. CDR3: CASSYSVTANTEAFF. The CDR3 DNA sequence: TGTGCCAGCAGTTACTCGGTGACAGCGAACACTGAAGCTTTCTTT.

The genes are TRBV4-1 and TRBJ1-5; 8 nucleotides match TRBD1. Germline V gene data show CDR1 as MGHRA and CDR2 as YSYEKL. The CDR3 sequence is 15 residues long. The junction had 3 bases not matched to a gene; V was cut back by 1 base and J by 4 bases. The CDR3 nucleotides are TGCGCCAGCAGCCAAGTGGACAGGGATAATCAGCCCCAGCATTTT. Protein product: CASSQVDRDNQPQHF.

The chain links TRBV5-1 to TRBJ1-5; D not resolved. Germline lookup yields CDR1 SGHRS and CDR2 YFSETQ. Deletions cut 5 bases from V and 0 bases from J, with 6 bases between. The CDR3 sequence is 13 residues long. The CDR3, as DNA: TGCGCCAGCAGTAAAAATAGCAATCAGCCCCAGCATTTT. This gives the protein CASSKNSNQPQHF.

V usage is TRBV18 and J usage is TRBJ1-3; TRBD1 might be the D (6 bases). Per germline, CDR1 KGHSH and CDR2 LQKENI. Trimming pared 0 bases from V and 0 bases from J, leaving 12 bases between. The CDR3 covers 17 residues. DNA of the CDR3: TGTGCCAGCTCACCACCGACCGGACAGTCCTCTGGAAACACCATATATTTT. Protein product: CASSPPTGQSSGNTIYF.

The CDR3 is CATSRDGRGSETQYF. CDR3 DNA: TGTGCCACCAGCAGAGACGGCAGGGGAAGTGAGACCCAGTACTTC. The chain couples TRBV15 to TRBJ2-5; possibly TRBD1 for D (6 bases). In germline, CDR1 is LNHNV, CDR2 YYDKDF (reference sequence). This CDR3 comprises 15 residues. Trimming stripped 0 bases from V and 5 bases from J, with 13 bases between.

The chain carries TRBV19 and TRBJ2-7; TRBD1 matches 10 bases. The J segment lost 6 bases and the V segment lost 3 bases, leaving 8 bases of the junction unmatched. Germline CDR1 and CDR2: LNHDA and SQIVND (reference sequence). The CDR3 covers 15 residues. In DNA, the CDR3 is TGTGCCAGTAGTATCGTAGGGACAGGGGATTTCGAGCAGTACTTC. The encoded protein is CASSIVGTGDFEQYF.

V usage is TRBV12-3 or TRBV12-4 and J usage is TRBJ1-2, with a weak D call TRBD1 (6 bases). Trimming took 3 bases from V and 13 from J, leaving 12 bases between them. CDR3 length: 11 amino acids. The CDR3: CASSLGGSSTF. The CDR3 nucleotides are TGTGCCAGCAGTTTGGGGGGCTCCAGCACCTTC.

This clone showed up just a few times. The CDR3 DNA sequence: TGTGCCAGCAGTTACAGGGGGCTGGGAAACACCATATATTTT. Translating it yields CASSYRGLGNTIYF. The chain is built from TRBV6-5 and TRBJ1-3; 7 nucleotides agree with TRBD1. The CDR3 has 14 residues. The V gene's germline CDR1 is MNHEY and CDR2 SVGAGI. The junction had 2 bases not matched to a gene; V was cut back by 2 bases and J by 4 bases.

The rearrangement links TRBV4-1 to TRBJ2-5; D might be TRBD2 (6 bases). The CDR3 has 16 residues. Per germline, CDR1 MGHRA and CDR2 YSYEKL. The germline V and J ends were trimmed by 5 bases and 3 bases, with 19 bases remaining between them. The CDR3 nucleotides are TGCGCCAGCAGCTATGACCCCGGGACTTTTAAAGAGACCCAGTACTTC. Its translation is CASSYDPGTFKETQYF.

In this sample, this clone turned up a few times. The CDR3 DNA is TGTGCCAGCAGCCCCCAGGGGGGGAACACTGAAGCTTTCTTT. Amino acid sequence: CASSPQGGNTEAFF. This chain connects TRBV9 to TRBJ1-1; TRBD1 matches at 7 bases. Trimming took 4 bases from V and 1 from J; bases not matched to a gene: 4. The length of the CDR3 is 14 residues. Germline V gives CDR1 SGDLS, CDR2 YYNGEE. Combining the CDR3 with reference TRBV9 and TRBJ1-1 gives the whole variable domain DSGVTQTPKHLITATGQRVTLRCSPRSGDLSVYWYQQSLDQGLQFLIQYYNGEERAKGNILERFSAQQFPDLHSELNLSSLELGDSALYFCASSPQGGNTEAFFGQGTRLTVV.

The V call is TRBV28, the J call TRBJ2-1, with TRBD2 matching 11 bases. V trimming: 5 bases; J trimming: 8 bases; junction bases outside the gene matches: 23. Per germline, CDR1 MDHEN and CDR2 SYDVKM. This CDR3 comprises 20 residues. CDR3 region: CASSPPDHTFSGRASDEQFF. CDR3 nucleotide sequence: TGTGCCAGCAGTCCCCCCGATCACACCTTTAGCGGGAGGGCCTCTGATGAGCAGTTCTTC. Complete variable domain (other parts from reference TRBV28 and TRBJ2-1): DVKVTQSSRYLVKRTGEKVFLECVQDMDHENMFWYRQDPGLGLRLIYFSYDVKMKEKGDIPEGYSVSREKKERFSLILESASTNQTSMYLCASSPPDHTFSGRASDEQFFGPGTRLTVL.

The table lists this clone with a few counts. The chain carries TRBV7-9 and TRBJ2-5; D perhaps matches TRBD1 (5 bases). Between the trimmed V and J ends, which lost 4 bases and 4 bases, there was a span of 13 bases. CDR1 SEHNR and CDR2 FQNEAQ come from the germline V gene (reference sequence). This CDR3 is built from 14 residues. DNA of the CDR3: TGTGCCAGCAGCTCATTTGGGGCGATAGAGACCCAGTACTTC. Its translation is CASSSFGAIETQYF.

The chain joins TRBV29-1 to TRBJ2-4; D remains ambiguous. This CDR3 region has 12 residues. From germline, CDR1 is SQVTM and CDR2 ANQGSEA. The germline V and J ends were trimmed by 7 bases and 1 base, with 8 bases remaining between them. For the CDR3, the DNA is TGCAGCGGGGGTACTGCCAAAAACATTCAGTACTTC. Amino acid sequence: CSGGTAKNIQYF.

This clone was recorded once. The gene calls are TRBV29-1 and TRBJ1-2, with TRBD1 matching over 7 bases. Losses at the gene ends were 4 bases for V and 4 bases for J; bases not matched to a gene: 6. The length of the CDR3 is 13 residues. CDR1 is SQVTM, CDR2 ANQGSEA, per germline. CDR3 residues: CSVGGQAGYGYTF. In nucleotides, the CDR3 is TGCAGCGTTGGAGGACAGGCTGGCTATGGCTACACCTTC.

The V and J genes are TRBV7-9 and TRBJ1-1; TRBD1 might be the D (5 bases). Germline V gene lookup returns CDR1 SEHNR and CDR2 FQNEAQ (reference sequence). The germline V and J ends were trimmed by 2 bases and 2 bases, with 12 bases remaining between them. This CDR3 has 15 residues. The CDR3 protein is CASSLTRDSNTEAFF. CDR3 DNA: TGTGCCAGCAGCTTAACAAGGGACTCTAACACTGAAGCTTTCTTT.

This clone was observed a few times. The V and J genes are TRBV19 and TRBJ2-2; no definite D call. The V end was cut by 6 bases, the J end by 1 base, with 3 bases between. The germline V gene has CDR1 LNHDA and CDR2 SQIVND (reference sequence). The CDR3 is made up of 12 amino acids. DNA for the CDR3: TGTGCCAGTAGAAAGAACACCGGGGAGCTGTTTTTT. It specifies CASRKNTGELFF.

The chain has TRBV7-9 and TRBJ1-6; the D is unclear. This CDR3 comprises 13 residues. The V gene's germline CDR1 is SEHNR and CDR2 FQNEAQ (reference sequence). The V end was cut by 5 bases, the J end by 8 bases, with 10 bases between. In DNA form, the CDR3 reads TGTGCCAGCAGCGAACTCGGGGATTCACCCCTCCACTTT. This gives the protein CASSELGDSPLHF.

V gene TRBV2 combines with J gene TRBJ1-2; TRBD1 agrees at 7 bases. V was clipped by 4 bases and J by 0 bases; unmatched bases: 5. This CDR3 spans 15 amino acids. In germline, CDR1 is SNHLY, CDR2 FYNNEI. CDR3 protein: CASSGWTGPNYGYTF. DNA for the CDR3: TGTGCCAGCAGTGGATGGACAGGACCTAACTATGGCTACACCTTC.

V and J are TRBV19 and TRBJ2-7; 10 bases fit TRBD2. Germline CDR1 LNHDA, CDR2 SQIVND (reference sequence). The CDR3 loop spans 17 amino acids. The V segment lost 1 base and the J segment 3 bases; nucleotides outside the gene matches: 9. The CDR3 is CASSIGGSGGSVYEQYF. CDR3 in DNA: TGTGCCAGTAGTATAGGGGGTAGCGGGGGGTCCGTCTACGAGCAGTACTTC.

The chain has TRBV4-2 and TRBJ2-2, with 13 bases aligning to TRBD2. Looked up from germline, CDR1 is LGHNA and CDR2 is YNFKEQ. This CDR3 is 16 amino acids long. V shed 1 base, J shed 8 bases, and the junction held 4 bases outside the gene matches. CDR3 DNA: TGTGCCAGCAGCCAAGGACTAGCGGGGGGCCTAGGGGAGCTGTTTTTT. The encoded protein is CASSQGLAGGLGELFF.

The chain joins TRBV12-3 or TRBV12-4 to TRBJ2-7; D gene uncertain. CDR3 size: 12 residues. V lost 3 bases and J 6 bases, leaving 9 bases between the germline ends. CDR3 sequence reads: CASSFYTSEQYF. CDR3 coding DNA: TGTGCCAGCAGTTTTTATACCTCCGAGCAGTACTTC.

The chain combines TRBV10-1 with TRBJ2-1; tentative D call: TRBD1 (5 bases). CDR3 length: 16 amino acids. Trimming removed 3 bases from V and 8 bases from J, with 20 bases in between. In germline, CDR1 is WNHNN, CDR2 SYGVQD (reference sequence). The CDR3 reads CASSDGQSLIRDEQFF. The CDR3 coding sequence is TGCGCCAGCAGTGACGGCCAGTCCCTCATCAGGGATGAGCAGTTCTTC.

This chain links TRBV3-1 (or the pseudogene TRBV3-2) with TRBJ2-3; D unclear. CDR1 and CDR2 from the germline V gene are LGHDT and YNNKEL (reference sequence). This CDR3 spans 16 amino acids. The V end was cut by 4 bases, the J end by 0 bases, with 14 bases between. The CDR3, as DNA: TGTGCCAGCAGCCCGCAGACTCCCCCTAGCACAGATACGCAGTATTTT. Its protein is CASSPQTPPSTDTQYF.

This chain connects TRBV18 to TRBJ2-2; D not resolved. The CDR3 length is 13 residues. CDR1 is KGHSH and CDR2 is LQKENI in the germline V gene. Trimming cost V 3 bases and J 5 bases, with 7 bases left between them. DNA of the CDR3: TGTGCCAGCTCACCCTGGCCAACCGGGGAGCTGTTTTTT. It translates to CASSPWPTGELFF.

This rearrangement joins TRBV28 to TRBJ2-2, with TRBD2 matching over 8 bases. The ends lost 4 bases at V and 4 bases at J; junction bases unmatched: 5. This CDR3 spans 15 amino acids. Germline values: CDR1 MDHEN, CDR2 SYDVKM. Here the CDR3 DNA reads TGTGCCAGCAGTTCGCGGGGGGAAGGCACCGGGGAGCTGTTTTTT. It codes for CASSSRGEGTGELFF.

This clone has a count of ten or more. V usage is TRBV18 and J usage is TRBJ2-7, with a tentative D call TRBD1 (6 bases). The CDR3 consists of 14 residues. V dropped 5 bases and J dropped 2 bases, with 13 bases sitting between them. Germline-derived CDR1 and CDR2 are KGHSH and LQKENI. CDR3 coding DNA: TGTGCCAGCTCAGGGTACAGGGACCCCTACGAGCAGTACTTC. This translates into CASSGYRDPYEQYF.